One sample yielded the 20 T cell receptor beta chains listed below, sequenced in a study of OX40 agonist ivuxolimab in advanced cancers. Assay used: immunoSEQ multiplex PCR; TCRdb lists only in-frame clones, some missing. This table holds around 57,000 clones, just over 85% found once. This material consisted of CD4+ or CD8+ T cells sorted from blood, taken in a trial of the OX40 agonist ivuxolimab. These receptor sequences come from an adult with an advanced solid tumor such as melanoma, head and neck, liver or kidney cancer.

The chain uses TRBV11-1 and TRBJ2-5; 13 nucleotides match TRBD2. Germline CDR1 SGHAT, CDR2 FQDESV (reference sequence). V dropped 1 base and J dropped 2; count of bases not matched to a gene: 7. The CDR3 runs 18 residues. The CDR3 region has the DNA TGTGCCAGCAGCTTAGGAGGGACTAGCGGGACCCCACAAGAGACCCAGTACTTC. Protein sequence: CASSLGGTSGTPQETQYF.

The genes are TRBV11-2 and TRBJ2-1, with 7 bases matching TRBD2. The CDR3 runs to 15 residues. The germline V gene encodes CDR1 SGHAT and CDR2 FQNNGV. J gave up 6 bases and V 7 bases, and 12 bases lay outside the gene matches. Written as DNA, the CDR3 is TGTGCCAGCACCCCTGGAGGGAGGGGAAGCAATGAGCAGTTCTTC. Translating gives CASTPGGRGSNEQFF.

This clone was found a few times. The CDR3 is CASSQIGQGETEAFF. As DNA, the CDR3 is TGTGCCAGCAGCCAGATCGGACAGGGAGAGACTGAAGCTTTCTTT. This sequence joins TRBV14 and TRBJ1-1; 8 nucleotides line up with TRBD1. CDR3 length: 15 residues. Germline assignment: CDR1 SGHDN and CDR2 FVKESK. V was clipped by 3 bases and J by 5 bases; unmatched bases: 8.

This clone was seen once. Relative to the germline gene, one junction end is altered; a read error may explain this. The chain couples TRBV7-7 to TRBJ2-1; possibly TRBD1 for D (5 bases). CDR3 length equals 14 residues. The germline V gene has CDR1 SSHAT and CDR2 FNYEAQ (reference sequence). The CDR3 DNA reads TGTGCTAGCAGCACCAATCTAGGGGACAATGAGCAGTTCTTC. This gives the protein CASSTNLGDNEQFF.

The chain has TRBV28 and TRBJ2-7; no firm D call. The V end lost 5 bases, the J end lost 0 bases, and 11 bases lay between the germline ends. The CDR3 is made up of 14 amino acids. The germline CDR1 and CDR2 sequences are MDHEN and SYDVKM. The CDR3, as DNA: TGTGCCAGCAGTGCGCCTAGTAGCTCCTACGAGCAGTACTTC. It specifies CASSAPSSSYEQYF.

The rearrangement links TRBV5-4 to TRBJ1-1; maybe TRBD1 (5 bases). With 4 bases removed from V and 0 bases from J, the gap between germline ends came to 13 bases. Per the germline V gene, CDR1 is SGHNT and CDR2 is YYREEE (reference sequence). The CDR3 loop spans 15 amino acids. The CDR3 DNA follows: TGTGCCAGCAGCCTCGGGGGTACGATGAACACTGAAGCTTTCTTT. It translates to CASSLGGTMNTEAFF.

CDR3 DNA sequence: TGTGCCAGCTCACCAACTCTGCCTGGGGGGGCCAACGTCCTGACTTTC. Translating gives CASSPTLPGGANVLTF. The V and J genes are TRBV18 and TRBJ2-6; D gene ambiguous. V was shortened by 2 bases and J by 4 bases, with 12 bases between the two germline ends. Looked up from germline, CDR1 is KGHSH and CDR2 is LQKENI. The CDR3 runs 16 residues.

The CDR3 loop reads CASSATGFGYTF. CDR3 nucleotides: TGTGCCAGCAGTGCCACAGGGTTTGGCTACACCTTC. The chain has TRBV28 and TRBJ1-2, with TRBD1 as a possible D gene (6 bases). Looked up from germline, CDR1 is MDHEN and CDR2 is SYDVKM. Trimming removed 5 bases at V and 7 bases at J, with 11 bases between. This CDR3 is 12 amino acids long.

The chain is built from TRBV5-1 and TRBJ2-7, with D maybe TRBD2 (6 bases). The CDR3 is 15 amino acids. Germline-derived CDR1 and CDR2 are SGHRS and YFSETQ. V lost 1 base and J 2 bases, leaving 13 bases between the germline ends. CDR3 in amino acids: CASSLSPGATYEQYF. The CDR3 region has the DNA TGCGCCAGCAGCTTGTCGCCGGGAGCGACCTACGAGCAGTACTTC.

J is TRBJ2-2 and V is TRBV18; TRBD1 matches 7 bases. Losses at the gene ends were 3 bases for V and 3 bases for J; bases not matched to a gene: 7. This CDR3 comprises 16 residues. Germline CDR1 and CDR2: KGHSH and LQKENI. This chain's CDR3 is CASSPSTGMDTGELFF. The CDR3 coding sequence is TGTGCCAGCTCACCCTCGACAGGGATGGACACCGGGGAGCTGTTTTTT.

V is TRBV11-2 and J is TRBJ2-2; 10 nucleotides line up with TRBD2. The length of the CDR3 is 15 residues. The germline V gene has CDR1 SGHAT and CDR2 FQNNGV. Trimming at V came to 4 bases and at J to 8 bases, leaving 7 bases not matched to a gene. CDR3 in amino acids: CASSSSPLAGGELFF. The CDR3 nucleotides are TGTGCCAGCAGCTCCAGCCCACTAGCGGGGGGGGAGCTGTTTTTT. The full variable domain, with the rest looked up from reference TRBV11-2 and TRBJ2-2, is EAGVAQSPRYKIIEKRQSVAFWCNPISGHATLYWYQQILGQGPKLLIQFQNNGVVDDSQLPKDRFSAERLKGVDSTLKIQPAKLEDSAVYLCASSSSPLAGGELFFGEGSRLTVL.

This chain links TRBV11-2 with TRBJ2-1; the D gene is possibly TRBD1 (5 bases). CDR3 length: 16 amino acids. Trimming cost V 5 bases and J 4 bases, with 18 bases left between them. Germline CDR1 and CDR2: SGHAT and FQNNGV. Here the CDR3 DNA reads TGTGCCAGCAGCCTCTCTAGTGGGGCTTTATACAATGAGCAGTTCTTC. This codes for CASSLSSGALYNEQFF.

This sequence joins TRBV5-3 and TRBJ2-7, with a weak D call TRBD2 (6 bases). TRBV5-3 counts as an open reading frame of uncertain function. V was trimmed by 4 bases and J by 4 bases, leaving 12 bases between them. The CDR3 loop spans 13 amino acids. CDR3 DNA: TGTGCCAGAAGCCCTAGCGCGGGGTACGAGCAGTACTTC. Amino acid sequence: CARSPSAGYEQYF.

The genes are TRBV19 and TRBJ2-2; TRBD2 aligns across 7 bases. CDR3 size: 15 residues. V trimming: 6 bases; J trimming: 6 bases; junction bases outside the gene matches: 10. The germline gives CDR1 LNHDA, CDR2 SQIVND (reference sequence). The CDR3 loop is CASRPRGEGAGELFF. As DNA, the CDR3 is TGTGCCAGTAGGCCACGGGGGGAAGGGGCCGGGGAGCTGTTTTTT.

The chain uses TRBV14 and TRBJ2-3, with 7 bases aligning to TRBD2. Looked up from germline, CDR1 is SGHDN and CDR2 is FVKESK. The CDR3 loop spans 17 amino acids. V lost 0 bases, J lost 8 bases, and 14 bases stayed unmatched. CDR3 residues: CASSQEGFGGSSATQYF. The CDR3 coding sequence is TGTGCCAGCAGCCAAGAGGGGTTTGGCGGGAGCTCGGCTACGCAGTATTTT. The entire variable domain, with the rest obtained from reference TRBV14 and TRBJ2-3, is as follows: EAGVTQFPSHSVIEKGQTVTLRCDPISGHDNLYWYRRVMGKEIKFLLHFVKESKQDESGMPNNRFLAERTGGTYSTLKVQPAELEDSGVYFCASSQEGFGGSSATQYFGPGTRLTVL.

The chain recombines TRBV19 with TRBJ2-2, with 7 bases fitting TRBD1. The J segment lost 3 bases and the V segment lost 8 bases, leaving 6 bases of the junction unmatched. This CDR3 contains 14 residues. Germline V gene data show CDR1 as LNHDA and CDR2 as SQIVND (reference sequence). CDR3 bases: TGTGCCAGTCATACAGGGGCGGACACCGGGGAGCTGTTTTTT. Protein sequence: CASHTGADTGELFF.

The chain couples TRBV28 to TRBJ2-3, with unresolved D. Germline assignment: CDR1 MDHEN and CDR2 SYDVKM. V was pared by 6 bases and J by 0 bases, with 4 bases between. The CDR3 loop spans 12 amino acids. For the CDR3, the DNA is TGTGCCAGCAGCCCCAGCACAGATACGCAGTATTTT. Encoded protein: CASSPSTDTQYF.

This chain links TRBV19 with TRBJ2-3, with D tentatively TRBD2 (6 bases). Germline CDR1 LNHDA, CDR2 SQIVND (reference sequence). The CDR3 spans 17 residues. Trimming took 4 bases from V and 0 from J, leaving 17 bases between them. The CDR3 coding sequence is TGTGCCAGTAGTAATCGGGGTAGCGGAACTAGCACAGATACGCAGTATTTT. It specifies CASSNRGSGTSTDTQYF.

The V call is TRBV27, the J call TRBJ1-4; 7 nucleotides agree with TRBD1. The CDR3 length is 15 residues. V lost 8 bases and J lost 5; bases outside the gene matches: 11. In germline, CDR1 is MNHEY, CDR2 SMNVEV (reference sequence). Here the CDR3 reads CASGPPGQSNEKLFF. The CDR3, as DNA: TGTGCCAGCGGTCCTCCGGGACAGTCCAATGAAAAACTGTTTTTT.

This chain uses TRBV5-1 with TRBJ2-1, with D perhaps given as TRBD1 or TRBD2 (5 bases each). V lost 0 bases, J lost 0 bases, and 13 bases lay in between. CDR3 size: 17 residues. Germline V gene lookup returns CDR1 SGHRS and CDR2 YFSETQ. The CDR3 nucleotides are TGCGCCAGCAGCTTGGCATCTGGGGCGGGCTCCTACAATGAGCAGTTCTTC. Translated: CASSLASGAGSYNEQFF.